These 31 T cell receptor beta chains were all obtained from the same sample, sequenced in a study of blood T cell repertoires in COVID-19. TCRdb's table, derived via immunoSEQ multiplex PCR, lists solely in-frame clones and lacks some. The sample lists about 340,000 clones, 65% to 85% occurring once. The sequenced sample consisted of peripheral blood. These TCRs come from a man aged 30 to 39 with active or convalescent COVID-19.

The chain uses TRBV28 and TRBJ1-2; D ambiguous. CDR3 length: 13 residues. The V gene lost 5 bases and the J gene lost 3 bases, with 10 bases spanning the gap. CDR1 and CDR2 from the germline V gene are MDHEN and SYDVKM. CDR3 DNA sequence: TGTGCCAGCAGTAGCGGTCGGGACTATGGCTACACCTTC. Translating it yields CASSSGRDYGYTF.

This clone was seen only a few times. In DNA, the CDR3 is TGCGCCAGCAGCCCCCGGGAGCGGGGGGGGTATACGCAGTATTTT. Translated: CASSPRERGGYTQYF. This chain links TRBV5-1 with TRBJ2-3; 10 bases fit TRBD2. CDR1 and CDR2 from the germline V gene are SGHRS and YFSETQ. The V gene end was trimmed by 4 bases and the J gene end by 7 bases; junction bases not matched to a gene: 9. The CDR3 runs 15 residues.

The chain employs TRBV6-2 or TRBV6-3 and TRBJ2-7; 7 bases match TRBD1. The V gene end was trimmed by 4 bases and the J gene end by 0 bases; junction bases not matched to a gene: 6. CDR1 is MNHEY and CDR2 is SVGEGT in the germline V gene. The CDR3 covers 15 residues. CDR3 residues: CASSSGQTISYEQYF. The DNA of the CDR3 is TGTGCCAGCAGTTCGGGACAGACGATCTCCTACGAGCAGTACTTC.

The genes are TRBV2 and TRBJ1-3, with D maybe TRBD1 (5 bases). The V and J ends lost 10 bases and 0 bases respectively, with 10 bases between them. Germline lookup yields CDR1 SNHLY and CDR2 FYNNEI. The length of the CDR3 is 13 residues. In nucleotides, the CDR3 is TGTGCCACCAGGGACTCCTCTGGAAACACCATATATTTT. Its translation: CATRDSSGNTIYF.

The chain combines TRBV25-1 with TRBJ2-2, with TRBD2 as a possible D gene (6 bases). The CDR3 sequence is 13 residues long. Germline CDR1 and CDR2: MGHDK and SYGVNS. Trimming shortened V by 8 bases and J by 6 bases, and 13 bases separated the two germline ends. The CDR3 DNA follows: TGTGCCAGCGTCCTAGCGAGGGCCGGGGAGCTGTTTTTT. Translation gives CASVLARAGELFF.

This clone occurred once. The V call is TRBV9, the J call TRBJ2-5, with 8 positions matching TRBD2. The CDR3 contains 16 residues. Germline V gene lookup returns CDR1 SGDLS and CDR2 YYNGEE. V was clipped by 3 bases and J by 0 bases; unmatched bases: 7. The CDR3 is CASSEGSGGYQETQYF. The CDR3 DNA is TGTGCCAGCAGCGAGGGGAGCGGGGGCTACCAAGAGACCCAGTACTTC.

The chain links TRBV14 to TRBJ1-2; tentatively, D is TRBD1 (5 bases). The length of the CDR3 is 17 residues. The V end lost 0 bases, the J end lost 4 bases, and 18 bases lay between the germline ends. Per the germline V gene, CDR1 is SGHDN and CDR2 is FVKESK. The chain's CDR3 is CASSQDGVLGGSYGYTF. The CDR3 bases are TGTGCCAGCAGCCAAGATGGGGTCCTGGGGGGATCCTATGGCTACACCTTC.

The V gene is TRBV7-9, the J gene TRBJ1-2, with no clear D. The germline CDR1 and CDR2 sequences are SEHNR and FQNEAQ (reference sequence). V lost 5 bases and J lost 0, with 7 bases in between. The CDR3 is 13 residues long. The CDR3 DNA reads TGTGCCAGCAGCACCCGGGCTAACTATGGCTACACCTTC. Translating gives CASSTRANYGYTF.

J is TRBJ2-3 and V is TRBV24-1, with 13 bases aligning to TRBD2. The CDR3 runs to 16 residues. Germline V CDR1 and CDR2: KGHDR, SFDVKD. J gave up 9 bases and V 3 bases, and 8 bases lay outside the gene matches. The CDR3 loop is CATSDPTSGGADTQYF. CDR3 nucleotide sequence: TGTGCCACCAGTGATCCTACTAGCGGGGGGGCCGACACGCAGTATTTT.

The J gene is TRBJ2-1, the V gene TRBV5-1; D remains unclear. Per germline, CDR1 SGHRS and CDR2 YFSETQ. This CDR3 has 13 amino acids. Trimming pared 0 bases from V and 2 bases from J, leaving 3 bases between. The CDR3 protein is CASSLDTYNEQFF. Written as DNA, the CDR3 is TGCGCCAGCAGCTTGGACACCTACAATGAGCAGTTCTTC.

CDR3 DNA: TGTGCCAGCAGTGAAGGACAGGGAGCACAGCCCCAGCATTTT. Translated, it gives CASSEGQGAQPQHF. V is TRBV6-1 and J is TRBJ1-5, with 7 bases that match TRBD1. V lost 1 base and J lost 7; bases outside the gene matches: 4. The germline CDR1 and CDR2 sequences are MNHNS and SASEGT. The CDR3 consists of 14 residues.

This sequence joins TRBV5-1 and TRBJ2-3; 13 bases are a match to TRBD2. This CDR3 has 16 amino acids. Germline trimming cut 4 bases from V and 5 bases from J; bases unmatched to any gene: 7. Germline assignment: CDR1 SGHRS and CDR2 YFSETQ. The CDR3 nucleotides read TGCGCCAGCAGCCCCGGACTAGCGGGAGCGGTAGATACGCAGTATTTT. Protein sequence: CASSPGLAGAVDTQYF.

The chain is built from TRBV30 and TRBJ2-7, with D tentatively TRBD1 (6 bases). CDR1 and CDR2 from the germline V gene are GTSNPN and SVGIG (reference sequence). Trimming pared 3 bases from V and 3 bases from J, leaving 9 bases between. This CDR3 spans 12 amino acids. In DNA, the CDR3 is TGTGCCTGGAGCAGGGGAAACTACGAGCAGTACTTC. It codes for CAWSRGNYEQYF.

This sequence joins TRBV10-3 and TRBJ1-2; 7 bases agree with TRBD1. V gave up 8 bases and J gave up 2 bases; unmatched junction bases: 8. Germline V lookup: CDR1 ENHRY, CDR2 SYGVKD. The CDR3 has 14 amino acids. The CDR3 sequence: CAIGRQGVNYGYTF. The CDR3 bases are TGTGCCATCGGAAGGCAGGGGGTGAACTATGGCTACACCTTC.

The sample holds one count of this clone. J is TRBJ2-7 and V is TRBV30, with D perhaps matching TRBD1 (6 bases). Germline CDR1 GTSNPN, CDR2 SVGIG (reference sequence). V was trimmed by 6 bases and J by 4 bases, leaving 16 bases between them. The CDR3 is made up of 13 amino acids. CDR3 coding DNA: TGTGCCTGCCCAAGTGGCAGGGGTTACGAGCAGTACTTC. Its protein product is CACPSGRGYEQYF.

This rearrangement joins TRBV18 to TRBJ1-6; 8 nucleotides match TRBD1. The germline V gene encodes CDR1 KGHSH and CDR2 LQKENI. CDR3 length: 17 residues. Trimming cost V 6 bases and J 10 bases; bases outside gene matches: 17. CDR3 loop: CASSPEISDRGGSPLHF. The CDR3 region has the DNA TGTGCCAGCTCGCCAGAGATAAGCGACAGGGGTGGATCACCCCTCCACTTT.

The gene calls are TRBV7-2 and TRBJ2-7, with 13 bases that match TRBD2. The V and J ends lost 5 bases and 7 bases, in that order; junction bases with no gene match: 11. Germline lookup yields CDR1 SGHTA and CDR2 FQGNSA. The CDR3 runs 16 residues. The CDR3 loop is CASSPGLAGALGEQYF. The CDR3 bases are TGTGCCAGCAGCCCCGGACTAGCGGGGGCCTTGGGGGAGCAGTACTTC.

The rearrangement joins TRBV6-2 or TRBV6-3 to TRBJ2-5, with 12 bases that match TRBD2. Looked up from germline, CDR1 is MNHEY and CDR2 is SVGEGT. Trimming cost V 1 base and J 0 bases; bases outside gene matches: 6. This CDR3 comprises 18 residues. The CDR3 sequence is CASSYYGTSGRYQETQYF. CDR3 DNA: TGTGCCAGCAGTTACTACGGGACTAGCGGGCGGTACCAAGAGACCCAGTACTTC.

The chain has TRBV7-2 and TRBJ2-2; 7 bases map to TRBD2. V shed 0 bases, J shed 4 bases, and the junction held 5 bases outside the gene matches. The CDR3 consists of 16 residues. Germline V gene data show CDR1 as SGHTA and CDR2 as FQGNSA. CDR3 in amino acids: CASSLAGGPLTGELFF. The CDR3, as DNA: TGTGCCAGCAGCTTAGCGGGAGGGCCGCTCACCGGGGAGCTGTTTTTT.

This clone showed up just a few times. The rearrangement links TRBV28 to TRBJ1-1; 11 positions agree with TRBD1. CDR3 length equals 18 residues. CDR1 and CDR2 (germline): MDHEN, SYDVKM. The trim removed 9 bases at V and 0 bases at J, leaving 15 bases unmatched. In DNA, the CDR3 is TGTGCCAGTCCCCCGGGAGGGACAGGGGGGACCATGAACACTGAAGCTTTCTTT. Encoded protein: CASPPGGTGGTMNTEAFF.

This clone was found once. This sequence joins TRBV11-2 and TRBJ2-7; 9 bases align to TRBD1. Trimming removed 6 bases from V and 7 bases from J; junction bases left unmatched: 7. The V gene's germline CDR1 is SGHAT and CDR2 FQNNGV. The CDR3 sequence is 13 residues long. CDR3 sequence (DNA): TGTGCCAGCAGTCCCACGGGACAGGGAGAGCAGTACTTC. This translates into CASSPTGQGEQYF. Supplemented by reference TRBV11-2 and TRBJ2-7, the full variable domain reads EAGVAQSPRYKIIEKRQSVAFWCNPISGHATLYWYQQILGQGPKLLIQFQNNGVVDDSQLPKDRFSAERLKGVDSTLKIQPAKLEDSAVYLCASSPTGQGEQYFGPGTRLTVT.

The chain joins TRBV11-3 to TRBJ2-5; TRBD2 is a possible D gene (6 bases). CDR3 size: 14 residues. Per the germline V gene, CDR1 is SGHNT and CDR2 is YENEEA. V dropped 4 bases and J dropped 4 bases, with 13 bases sitting between them. CDR3 residues: CASSSGLYLETQYF. The CDR3 DNA reads TGTGCCAGCAGCTCCGGACTATACTTAGAGACCCAGTACTTC. Full variable domain (rest looked up from reference TRBV11-3 and TRBJ2-5): EAGVVQSPRYKIIEKKQPVAFWCNPISGHNTLYWYLQNLGQGPELLIRYENEEAVDDSQLPKDRFSAERLKGVDSTLKIQPAELGDSAVYLCASSSGLYLETQYFGPGTRLLVL.

The V and J genes are TRBV28 and TRBJ1-2; D is undetermined. Between the trimmed V and J ends, which lost 5 bases and 8 bases, there was a span of 18 bases. CDR1 MDHEN and CDR2 SYDVKM come from the germline V gene. The CDR3 is 14 amino acids. CDR3 sequence reads: CASSARDNYLGYTF. The CDR3 bases are TGTGCCAGCAGTGCCCGGGATAATTATTTGGGCTACACCTTC.

V is TRBV3-1 (or the pseudogene TRBV3-2) and J is TRBJ2-1; D might be TRBD2 (6 bases). Deletions cut 4 bases from V and 0 bases from J, with 19 bases between. CDR1 LGHDT and CDR2 YNNKEL come from the germline V gene (reference sequence). CDR3 length equals 18 residues. The CDR3 loop reads CASSLRGGAPSSYNEQFF. CDR3 bases: TGTGCCAGCAGCCTTAGGGGCGGGGCCCCTAGCTCCTACAATGAGCAGTTCTTC.

CDR3 loop: CATSRYLAGRTDTQYF. As DNA, the CDR3 is TGTGCCACCAGCAGATATTTAGCGGGTAGGACAGATACGCAGTATTTT. The genes are TRBV15 and TRBJ2-3; 7 bases are a match to TRBD2. The CDR3 contains 16 residues. V lost 2 bases, J lost 3 bases, and 8 bases stayed unmatched. From germline, CDR1 is LNHNV and CDR2 YYDKDF (reference sequence).

The genes are TRBV4-1 and TRBJ1-1, with 9 bases aligning to TRBD1. This CDR3 has 16 amino acids. With 3 bases clipped from V and 3 bases from J, the junction kept 8 bases outside the gene matches. CDR1 is MGHRA and CDR2 is YSYEKL in the germline V gene. CDR3 sequence (DNA): TGCGCCAGCAGCCACATACAGGGGGCCTTGGACACTGAAGCTTTCTTT. It encodes CASSHIQGALDTEAFF.

The CDR3 loop reads CASSQDTGGANVLTF. The CDR3 DNA follows: TGCGCCAGCAGCCAAGATACAGGTGGGGCCAACGTCCTGACTTTC. The chain recombines TRBV4-3 with TRBJ2-6, with D perhaps TRBD1 (5 bases). CDR3 length: 15 amino acids. Germline CDR1 reads LGHNA; CDR2 reads YSLEER. Trimming shortened V by 0 bases and J by 3 bases, and 6 bases separated the two germline ends.

V and J are TRBV7-8 and TRBJ2-7, with 8 bases identical to TRBD1. J was trimmed by 6 bases and V by 7 bases; bases with no gene match: 14. This CDR3 comprises 15 residues. The germline gives CDR1 SGHVS, CDR2 FQNEAQ. CDR3 DNA sequence: TGTGCCAGCACCCAAAGGACAGGGAGCGTCGGCGAGCAGTACTTC. Residues: CASTQRTGSVGEQYF.

This clone was counted only a few times. The rearrangement joins TRBV19 to TRBJ2-1; TRBD1 might be the D (5 bases). Germline CDR1 reads LNHDA; CDR2 reads SQIVND (reference sequence). The CDR3 consists of 15 residues. Trimming cost V 5 bases and J 0 bases, with 11 bases left between them. CDR3 nucleotides: TGTGCCAGTAGTGTACAGGCTAGCTCCTACAATGAGCAGTTCTTC. It is translated as CASSVQASSYNEQFF.

V usage is TRBV7-9 and J usage is TRBJ2-3, with a tentative D call TRBD2 (6 bases). V lost 6 bases and J lost 5, with 12 bases in between. Per the germline V gene, CDR1 is SEHNR and CDR2 is FQNEAQ (reference sequence). The CDR3 consists of 13 residues. The CDR3 coding sequence is TGTGCCAGCAGTGTTGGGGGGAGAGATACGCAGTATTTT. Translated, it gives CASSVGGRDTQYF.

The rearrangement uses TRBV27 and TRBJ2-7; tentative D call: TRBD2 (6 bases). The CDR3 covers 12 residues. Germline V gene sequence: CDR1 MNHEY, CDR2 SMNVEV (reference sequence). V lost 3 bases to trimming and J lost 6 bases, with 9 bases between them. The CDR3 region is CASSFHGGEQYF. The CDR3 DNA reads TGTGCCAGCAGTTTTCACGGGGGCGAGCAGTACTTC.